Listed here are 16 T cell receptor beta chains from one sample, sequenced in a study of blood T cell repertoires in COVID-19. Using immunoSEQ multiplex PCR, the repertoire was profiled, and TCRdb retains in-frame clones only, with some absent. This sample has about 160,000 clones; around 84% occur once, and the top ten carry 2.5% to 4%. The sample taken for sequencing was peripheral blood. These receptors were collected from a human donor with acute or convalescent COVID-19. The donor label of this sample is uncertain.

The V gene is TRBV28, the J gene TRBJ1-1; 11 positions agree with TRBD1. V lost 10 bases and J lost 4; bases outside the gene matches: 11. Looked up from germline, CDR1 is MDHEN and CDR2 is SYDVKM. The length of the CDR3 is 15 residues. The CDR3 nucleotides are TGTGCCACCTGGTTAGGACAGGGGGCAAGCACTGAAGCTTTCTTT. Protein sequence: CATWLGQGASTEAFF.

This chain links TRBV2 with TRBJ2-5; D gene ambiguous. V was cut by 5 bases and J by 4 bases, with 14 bases left in between. The CDR3 contains 14 residues. Per the germline V gene, CDR1 is SNHLY and CDR2 is FYNNEI. CDR3 DNA sequence: TGTGCCAGCAGTTCCCGTCGATCGGGAGAGACCCAGTACTTC. This sequence encodes CASSSRRSGETQYF. Supplemented by reference TRBV2 and TRBJ2-5, the full variable domain reads EPEVTQTPSHQVTQMGQEVILRCVPISNHLYFYWYRQILGQKVEFLVSFYNNEISEKSEIFDDQFSVERPDGSNFTLKIRSTKLEDSAMYFCASSSRRSGETQYFGPGTRLLVL.

V gene TRBV5-4 combines with J gene TRBJ1-1; D is possibly TRBD1 (5 bases). V was clipped by 1 base and J by 1 base, with 8 bases between them. The germline V gene has CDR1 SGHNT and CDR2 YYREEE (reference sequence). The CDR3 is made up of 14 amino acids. CDR3 sequence (DNA): TGTGCCAGCAGCTTGCGTCAGGGGAACACTGAAGCTTTCTTT. Translation gives CASSLRQGNTEAFF.

The gene calls are TRBV7-2 and TRBJ2-2, with 7 nucleotides matching TRBD1. CDR3 length equals 14 residues. J lost 4 bases, V lost 5 bases, and 4 bases had no gene match. CDR1 is SGHTA and CDR2 is FQGNSA in the germline V gene. The CDR3 DNA reads as TGTGCCAGCAGCCTGACAGGGTCCACCGGGGAGCTGTTTTTT. It yields the protein CASSLTGSTGELFF. The full variable domain, with the rest looked up from reference TRBV7-2 and TRBJ2-2, is GAGVSQSPSNKVTEKGKDVELRCDPISGHTALYWYRQSLGQGLEFLIYFQGNSAPDKSGLPSDRFSAERTGGSVSTLTIQRTQQEDSAVYLCASSLTGSTGELFFGEGSRLTVL.

The chain uses TRBV7-9 and TRBJ1-4; D gene uncertain. There are 14 residues in the CDR3. The germline gives CDR1 SEHNR, CDR2 FQNEAQ (reference sequence). V lost 1 base and J 7 bases, leaving 10 bases between the germline ends. The CDR3 sequence is CASSLGLRGEKLFF. The CDR3 DNA follows: TGTGCCAGCAGCTTAGGGCTACGCGGTGAAAAACTGTTTTTT.

This clone was found many times. The rearrangement links TRBV7-9 to TRBJ1-4; D call uncertain. CDR3 length: 15 residues. The germline V gene has CDR1 SEHNR and CDR2 FQNEAQ (reference sequence). With 4 bases removed from V and 0 bases from J, the gap between germline ends came to 9 bases. Written as DNA, the CDR3 is TGTGCCAGCAGCTACTCGTTGGCAACTAATGAAAAACTGTTTTTT. Residues: CASSYSLATNEKLFF.

The gene calls are TRBV11-2 and TRBJ2-1; 9 nucleotides agree with TRBD2. CDR3 size: 15 residues. With V trimmed by 7 bases and J by 7 bases, 11 bases remained unmatched. Germline V gene sequence: CDR1 SGHAT, CDR2 FQNNGV. The CDR3 bases are TGTGCCAGCAACCTCGTGGTAGCGGGAGAAAATGAGCAGTTCTTC. Translating gives CASNLVVAGENEQFF.

This chain uses TRBV6-2 or TRBV6-3 with TRBJ1-2; 9 bases map to TRBD1. Germline assignment: CDR1 MNHEY and CDR2 SVGEGT. J was trimmed by 7 bases and V by 2 bases; bases with no gene match: 11. This CDR3 spans 16 amino acids. The CDR3 region has the DNA TGTGCCAGCAGTTACGGGACACAGGGGGCGCGTCGTGGCTACACCTTC. Protein sequence: CASSYGTQGARRGYTF.

V usage is TRBV5-1 and J usage is TRBJ1-2; 8 bases map to TRBD1. The CDR3 covers 13 residues. Germline loops: CDR1 SGHRS, CDR2 YFSETQ. Germline trimming cut 4 bases from V and 7 bases from J; bases unmatched to any gene: 6. The CDR3 DNA reads TGCGCCAGCAGCCCCACAGGGGGTCGTGGCTACACCTTC. Protein product: CASSPTGGRGYTF.

V and J are TRBV19 and TRBJ2-5; 8 bases match TRBD2. This CDR3 has 15 residues. Germline lookup yields CDR1 LNHDA and CDR2 SQIVND (reference sequence). The J segment lost 1 base and the V segment lost 2 bases, leaving 3 bases of the junction unmatched. This CDR3 is CASSIITSGQETQYF. The CDR3 DNA follows: TGTGCCAGTAGTATAATCACTAGCGGCCAAGAGACCCAGTACTTC.

V and J are TRBV6-2 or TRBV6-3 and TRBJ2-5; 10 nucleotides match TRBD2. V was pared by 7 bases and J by 4 bases, with 12 bases of the junction left unmatched. The germline V gene has CDR1 MNHEY and CDR2 SVGEGT. The CDR3 contains 16 residues. CDR3 sequence (DNA): TGTGCCAGCACCCCCCCACTAGCGGGGTTCGGAGAGACCCAGTACTTC. This encodes CASTPPLAGFGETQYF.

The chain combines TRBV3-1 (or the pseudogene TRBV3-2) with TRBJ1-5; 12 nucleotides align to TRBD1. J lost 4 bases, V lost 0 bases, and 4 bases had no gene match. This CDR3 comprises 17 residues. Germline V CDR1 and CDR2: LGHDT, YNNKEL (reference sequence). The CDR3 DNA is TGTGCCAGCAGCCAAGATCGGGACAGGGGGCCAAATCAGCCCCAGCATTTT. Its translation: CASSQDRDRGPNQPQHF.

The sample holds a few counts of this clone. Written as DNA, the CDR3 is TGCGCCAGCAGCTGGACAGGGGGCTCTGGAAACACCATATATTTT. This gives the protein CASSWTGGSGNTIYF. The chain has TRBV4-1 and TRBJ1-3; 10 nucleotides align to TRBD1. This CDR3 comprises 15 residues. The V and J ends lost 5 bases and 0 bases, in that order; junction bases with no gene match: 1. Per the germline V gene, CDR1 is MGHRA and CDR2 is YSYEKL.

V gene TRBV5-4 combines with J gene TRBJ2-1, with D unclear. Trimming left V 0 bases short and J 0 bases short, with 13 bases between. CDR1 is SGHNT, CDR2 YYREEE, per germline (reference sequence). CDR3 size: 17 residues. In DNA, the CDR3 is TGTGCCAGCAGCTTGGCCCTTGGCGGTAGCTCCTACAATGAGCAGTTCTTC. Residues: CASSLALGGSSYNEQFF.

This chain links TRBV7-3 with TRBJ1-1; perhaps TRBD1 as D (6 bases). The germline CDR1 and CDR2 sequences are SGHTA and FQGTGA. V lost 2 bases, J lost 1 base, and 11 bases lay in between. The CDR3 contains 15 residues. In nucleotides, the CDR3 is TGTGCCAGCAGCTTAGCTCAGGGGTCGAACACTGAAGCTTTCTTT. Translation: CASSLAQGSNTEAFF.

This clone was counted once. The V call is TRBV3-1 (or the pseudogene TRBV3-2), the J call TRBJ1-1, with TRBD1 matching over 8 bases. From germline, CDR1 is LGHDT and CDR2 YNNKEL (reference sequence). V lost 5 bases, J lost 0 bases, and 5 bases stayed unmatched. CDR3 length: 15 residues. In DNA form, the CDR3 reads TGTGCCAGCAGCACCCGGACAGGGATGAACACTGAAGCTTTCTTT. Protein product: CASSTRTGMNTEAFF.